The rows below give T cell receptor beta chains drawn from one sample of a study of T cell repertoires in cytomegalovirus infection. Their antigens remain unidentified. MiXCR was run by TCRdb on the reads, yielding one entry per CDR3 protein. The sample includes about 310,000 distinct CDR3 sequences, approximately 25% of them seen just once. This specimen was cultured PBMCs, taken from culture after CMV antigen stimulation. These receptors all come from a human donor in good health (CMV status not recorded). Some clones in this sample may be carry-over from other donors' samples. The CDR3 runs from the conserved cysteine through the conserved F or W. D genes are given only for firm matches. Size tells how often a clone was seen (once, few, many) or the class of an expanded clone, and some rows leave it out.

>NA|many|TRBJ1-5|TRBV7-2
CASSQQGRGNQPQHF
TGTGCCAGCAGTCAACAGGGTAGGGGCAATCAGCCCCAGCATTTT
>NA|few|TRBJ2-7|TRBV7-9
CASSLESREFVYEQYF
TGTGCCAGCAGCTTAGAATCAAGGGAGTTTGTCTACGAGCAGTACTTC
>TRBD1|few|TRBJ1-1|TRBV20-1
CSARKAGGSTEAFF
TGCAGTGCCCGGAAGGCAGGGGGGTCCACTGAAGCTTTCTTT
>TRBD2|few|TRBJ2-7|TRBV7-2
CASRMGRAVSPHEQYF
TGTGCCAGCAGAATGGGGAGGGCGGTTAGCCCCCATGAGCAGTACTTC
>NA|many|TRBJ2-1|TRBV7-9
CASSLVMRNNEQFF
TGTGCCAGCAGCTTGGTGATGAGGAACAATGAGCAGTTCTTC
>TRBD2|NA|TRBJ2-1|TRBV15
CATSRDPSGAGGYNEQFF
TGTGCCACCAGCAGAGATCCTAGCGGAGCCGGGGGATACAATGAGCAGTTCTTC
>TRBD1|NA|TRBJ1-2|TRBV29-1
CSVDPFLDRGHGYTF
TGCAGCGTAGATCCCTTCCTAGACAGGGGCCATGGCTACACCTTC
>NA|NA|TRBJ1-4|TRBV6-6
CASSMGPGAEKLFF
TGTGCCAGCAGTATGGGCCCTGGAGCTGAAAAACTGTTTTTT
>TRBD2|NA|TRBJ2-5|TRBV7-9
CASGGGQETQYF
TGTGCCAGCGGGGGGGGTCAAGAGACCCAGTACTTC
>NA|many|TRBJ1-4|TRBV7-9
CASSFSYRAEKLFF
TGTGCCAGCAGCTTTTCGTATAGGGCCGAAAAACTGTTTTTT
>TRBD2|many|TRBJ2-1|TRBV7-8
CASSRERGSYNEQFF
TGTGCCAGCAGCAGGGAGCGGGGCTCCTACAATGAGCAGTTCTTC
>NA|NA|TRBJ2-5|TRBV28
CASSPGGVYTQYF
TGTGCCAGCAGCCCCGGAGGGGTGTATACCCAGTACTTC
>NA|NA|TRBJ2-3|TRBV29-1
CLQQGVGDYTQYF
TGCCTCCAACAGGGTGTTGGCGACTATACGCAGTATTTT
>TRBD2|once|TRBJ2-1|TRBV20-1
CSARDITSGRAYNEQFF
TGCAGTGCTAGAGATATCACTAGCGGGAGGGCCTACAATGAGCAGTTCTTC
>NA|NA|TRBJ2-5|TRBV12-3/TRBV12-4
CASSFHLARETQYF
TGTGCCAGCAGTTTTCATCTAGCTCGGGAGACCCAGTACTTC
>NA|NA|TRBJ2-2|TRBV4-1
CASSQDNTGELFF
TGCGCCAGCAGCCAGGACAACACCGGGGAGCTGTTTTTT
>NA|many|TRBJ2-1|TRBV7-2
CASSPSLAESEQFF
TGTGCCAGCAGCCCCTCTTTAGCGGAGTCCGAGCAGTTCTTC